The 29 T cell receptor beta chains presented below share a single source sample, sequenced in a study of T cell responses to AZD1222 COVID-19 vaccine. TCRdb keeps only in-frame clones here, not all; method: immunoSEQ multiplex PCR. The table records about 130,000 clones, roughly 90% of them present only once. This specimen was peripheral blood, taken on day 0 of AZD1222 vaccination. These TCRs come from an adult in good health.

The CDR3: CASSLPRGHGYTF. The DNA of the CDR3 is TGTGCCAGCAGTTTACCCCGGGGCCATGGCTACACCTTC. The chain recombines TRBV12-3 or TRBV12-4 with TRBJ1-2; a possible D gene is TRBD1 (5 bases). Trimming took 2 bases from V and 6 from J, leaving 10 bases between them. This CDR3 is built from 13 residues.

V gene TRBV4-3 combines with J gene TRBJ1-2; D is uncertain. Trimming removed 5 bases from V and 5 bases from J, with 18 bases in between. Germline assignment: CDR1 LGHNA and CDR2 YSLEER. The CDR3 is 15 amino acids. CDR3 sequence: CASSTGFRERYGYTF. CDR3 nucleotides: TGCGCCAGCAGCACCGGGTTTAGGGAGAGGTATGGCTACACCTTC.

The chain employs TRBV6-5 and TRBJ1-5; TRBD1 matches at 10 bases. V was pared by 6 bases and J by 6 bases, with 5 bases of the junction left unmatched. The length of the CDR3 is 14 residues. Germline loops: CDR1 MNHEY, CDR2 SVGAGI. The CDR3 DNA follows: TGTGCCAGCAGCCTGGGACAGGGGTTTCAGCCCCAGCATTTT. As protein: CASSLGQGFQPQHF.

The chain uses TRBV24-1 and TRBJ2-1; 12 bases align to TRBD2. Trimming at V came to 3 bases and at J to 1 base, leaving 0 bases not matched to a gene. Germline assignment: CDR1 KGHDR and CDR2 SFDVKD. This CDR3 region has 16 residues. The CDR3 nucleotides read TGTGCCACCAGTGATGGACTAGCGGGGTCCTACAATGAGCAGTTCTTC. Translation gives CATSDGLAGSYNEQFF.

The genes are TRBV6-2 or TRBV6-3 and TRBJ1-2, with 7 bases identical to TRBD1. In germline, CDR1 is MNHEY, CDR2 SVGEGT. Trimming at V came to 1 base and at J to 0 bases, leaving 8 bases not matched to a gene. The CDR3 is 17 residues long. The CDR3 reads CASSYLRTGLTNYGYTF. In DNA form, the CDR3 reads TGTGCCAGCAGTTACTTACGGACAGGCCTCACTAACTATGGCTACACCTTC.

The chain couples TRBV19 to TRBJ1-1, with a weak D call TRBD1 (5 bases). V was pared by 9 bases and J by 5 bases, with 16 bases between. The CDR3 totals 13 residues. The germline CDR1 and CDR2 sequences are LNHDA and SQIVND (reference sequence). Written as DNA, the CDR3 is TGTGCCAGCGGAGCGACAGCCCAAACTGAAGCTTTCTTT. It encodes CASGATAQTEAFF.

V gene TRBV15 combines with J gene TRBJ1-5, with 7 bases that match TRBD1. The germline V gene encodes CDR1 LNHNV and CDR2 YYDKDF (reference sequence). This CDR3 is 18 amino acids long. The V gene end was trimmed by 0 bases and the J gene end by 3 bases; junction bases not matched to a gene: 11. The CDR3 sequence: CATSRDDRGPYLNQPQHF. The CDR3 DNA reads TGTGCCACCAGCAGAGATGATAGGGGGCCATACCTCAATCAGCCCCAGCATTTT. The whole variable domain, filled in from reference TRBV15 and TRBJ1-5, reads DAMVIQNPRYQVTQFGKPVTLSCSQTLNHNVMYWYQQKSSQAPKLLFHYYDKDFNNEADTPDNFQSRRPNTSFCFLDIRSPGLGDTAMYLCATSRDDRGPYLNQPQHFGDGTRLSIL.

The V and J genes are TRBV12-3 or TRBV12-4 and TRBJ1-2; D is unclear. The CDR3 loop spans 13 amino acids. V was clipped by 8 bases and J by 4 bases, with 14 bases between them. The CDR3 sequence: CASLTEESYGYTF. DNA for the CDR3: TGTGCCAGCCTGACGGAGGAATCCTATGGCTACACCTTC.

This chain uses TRBV3-1 (or the pseudogene TRBV3-2) with TRBJ1-2; D gene unclear. Germline CDR1 is LGHDT and CDR2 is YNNKEL (reference sequence). This CDR3 is built from 16 residues. The V end was cut by 0 bases, the J end by 0 bases, with 11 bases between. CDR3 sequence: CASSQDPVKANYGYTF. In nucleotides, the CDR3 is TGTGCCAGCAGCCAAGACCCAGTGAAAGCTAACTATGGCTACACCTTC.

The rearrangement uses TRBV25-1 and TRBJ2-2; 7 bases align to TRBD1. The V gene end was trimmed by 3 bases and the J gene end by 1 base; junction bases not matched to a gene: 2. Germline CDR1 and CDR2: MGHDK and SYGVNS. The CDR3 consists of 15 residues. The CDR3 bases are TGTGCCAGCAGTGACCGGACAGGGAACACCGGGGAGCTGTTTTTT. Residues: CASSDRTGNTGELFF.

The chain employs TRBV7-6 and TRBJ1-5; tentatively, D is TRBD1 (5 bases). Germline CDR1 SGHVS, CDR2 FNYEAQ. The CDR3 runs to 13 residues. V lost 3 bases and J lost 3, with 6 bases in between. The CDR3 sequence: CASSLGHNQPQHF. The CDR3 coding sequence is TGTGCCAGCAGCTTGGGGCACAATCAGCCCCAGCATTTT.

The chain couples TRBV5-4 to TRBJ2-5, with TRBD2 matching over 8 bases. This CDR3 is 14 amino acids long. V lost 4 bases and J lost 5; bases outside the gene matches: 7. Germline V gives CDR1 SGHNT, CDR2 YYREEE (reference sequence). CDR3 sequence (DNA): TGTGCCAGCAGCCCCGGGGGGGCGGAGGAGACCCAGTACTTC. This sequence encodes CASSPGGAEETQYF.

The chain links TRBV5-1 to TRBJ2-7; perhaps TRBD1 as D (6 bases). CDR1 and CDR2 (germline): SGHRS, YFSETQ. V lost 7 bases and J 2 bases, leaving 16 bases between the germline ends. The length of the CDR3 is 14 residues. CDR3 amino acids: CASGEGVATYEQYF. The CDR3 nucleotides read TGCGCCAGCGGAGAGGGGGTGGCGACCTACGAGCAGTACTTC.

The chain couples TRBV2 to TRBJ1-6, with TRBD1 matching over 7 bases. Looked up from germline, CDR1 is SNHLY and CDR2 is FYNNEI. Trimming at V came to 6 bases and at J to 8 bases, leaving 10 bases not matched to a gene. The CDR3 has 15 residues. The CDR3, as DNA: TGTGCCAGCAGGGAAAGACAGGGTGCGTATTCACCCCTCCACTTT. Protein sequence: CASRERQGAYSPLHF.

J is TRBJ1-1 and V is TRBV10-3, with 7 bases lining up with TRBD1. In germline, CDR1 is ENHRY, CDR2 SYGVKD. The CDR3 length is 11 residues. The V and J ends lost 6 bases and 7 bases, in that order; junction bases with no gene match: 2. The DNA of the CDR3 is TGTGCCATCAGGGGACAGCATGAAGCTTTCTTT. It translates to CAIRGQHEAFF.

This clone was counted between two and nine times. This chain links TRBV6-4 with TRBJ2-2; no clear D. Trimming shortened V by 4 bases and J by 0 bases, and 9 bases separated the two germline ends. The CDR3 loop spans 15 amino acids. CDR1 MRHNA and CDR2 SNTAGT come from the germline V gene. The CDR3 DNA reads TGTGCCAGCAGTGTGACTGAGACGAACACCGGGGAGCTGTTTTTT. This sequence encodes CASSVTETNTGELFF.

The chain couples TRBV7-2 to TRBJ1-3; D is ambiguous. This CDR3 has 14 residues. The V and J ends lost 3 bases and 1 base respectively, with 7 bases between them. Germline CDR1 is SGHTA and CDR2 is FQGNSA. The CDR3 reads CASSFYGSGNTIYF. The CDR3 nucleotides read TGTGCCAGCAGCTTTTACGGGTCTGGAAACACCATATATTTT.

This chain uses TRBV28 with TRBJ1-5, with D possibly being TRBD1 (5 bases). V lost 7 bases, J lost 0 bases, and 10 bases lay in between. Germline CDR1 MDHEN, CDR2 SYDVKM. The CDR3 length is 14 residues. In DNA, the CDR3 is TGTGCCAGCAACCTGGGGCTTAGCAATCAGCCCCAGCATTTT. This encodes CASNLGLSNQPQHF.

The chain joins TRBV5-1 to TRBJ2-2; 8 nucleotides agree with TRBD1. Looked up from germline, CDR1 is SGHRS and CDR2 is YFSETQ. J was trimmed by 4 bases and V by 4 bases; bases with no gene match: 6. The CDR3 runs to 15 residues. The CDR3 nucleotides read TGCGCCAGCAGCCTACTCACAGGGGGCACCGGGGAGCTGTTTTTT. This gives the protein CASSLLTGGTGELFF.

This chain links TRBV30 with TRBJ2-7, with TRBD1 matching 8 bases. Trimming took 5 bases from V and 5 from J; bases not matched to a gene: 2. Germline V gene lookup returns CDR1 GTSNPN and CDR2 SVGIG (reference sequence). The CDR3 sequence is 11 residues long. This CDR3 is CAWGQGHEQYF. CDR3 in DNA: TGTGCCTGGGGACAGGGCCACGAGCAGTACTTC.

The V call is TRBV3-1 (or the pseudogene TRBV3-2), the J call TRBJ1-3; unclear D gene. CDR1 and CDR2 from the germline V gene are LGHDT and YNNKEL (reference sequence). Trimming left V 4 bases short and J 4 bases short, with 8 bases between. The CDR3 runs to 13 residues. CDR3: CASSPAGGNTIYF. CDR3 DNA sequence: TGTGCCAGCAGCCCCGCCGGGGGAAACACCATATATTTT.

V and J are TRBV6-5 and TRBJ2-1; tentative D call: TRBD2 (6 bases). CDR3 length equals 15 residues. The ends were cut back, 6 bases at V and 2 bases at J, with 14 bases in the middle. Germline V gene data show CDR1 as MNHEY and CDR2 as SVGAGI. Here the CDR3 DNA reads TGTGCCAGCAGGCGTAGCGGTCGCACCTACAATGAGCAGTTCTTC. It encodes CASRRSGRTYNEQFF.

The chain is built from TRBV5-1 and TRBJ2-1; TRBD2 aligns across 13 bases. The CDR3 totals 17 residues. Looked up from germline, CDR1 is SGHRS and CDR2 is YFSETQ. V lost 0 bases to trimming and J lost 4 bases; unmatched junction nucleotides: 4. CDR3 bases: TGCGCCAGCAGCTTGGTAGGGACTAGCGGGGCGTACAATGAGCAGTTCTTC. This translates into CASSLVGTSGAYNEQFF. Full variable domain (remainder filled in from reference TRBV5-1 and TRBJ2-1): KAGVTQTPRYLIKTRGQQVTLSCSPISGHRSVSWYQQTPGQGLQFLFEYFSETQRNKGNFPGRFSGRQFSNSRSEMNVSTLELGDSALYLCASSLVGTSGAYNEQFFGPGTRLTVL.

The rearrangement joins TRBV24-1 to TRBJ2-1; D possibly corresponds to TRBD2 (7 bases). This CDR3 region has 13 residues. V was trimmed by 4 bases and J by 8 bases, leaving 11 bases between them. In germline, CDR1 is KGHDR, CDR2 SFDVKD. This CDR3 is CATSDGGLDEQFF. CDR3 nucleotides: TGTGCCACCAGTGACGGGGGGCTGGATGAGCAGTTCTTC.

This clone was observed a few times. V and J are TRBV5-1 and TRBJ2-7; no clear D. This CDR3 region has 13 residues. Germline V CDR1 and CDR2: SGHRS, YFSETQ. V gave up 4 bases and J gave up 7 bases, with 15 bases separating them. CDR3: CASSPRTDQEQYF. The CDR3 DNA follows: TGCGCCAGCAGCCCTAGGACCGACCAAGAGCAGTACTTC.

The chain employs TRBV24-1 and TRBJ2-7, with D unresolved. The CDR3 length is 11 residues. The V gene's germline CDR1 is KGHDR and CDR2 SFDVKD. The V and J ends lost 3 bases and 8 bases respectively, with 7 bases between them. CDR3 DNA: TGTGCCACCAGTGATATCGAACAGCAGTACTTC. It is translated as CATSDIEQQYF.

The chain has TRBV6-5 and TRBJ1-6; D unresolved. V was pared by 6 bases and J by 8 bases, with 8 bases between. The CDR3 has 12 amino acids. The germline V gene encodes CDR1 MNHEY and CDR2 SVGAGI. The CDR3 DNA is TGTGCCAGCAGCCAGACCCATTCACCCCTCCACTTT. Amino acids: CASSQTHSPLHF.

The genes are TRBV28 and TRBJ1-3; D is ambiguous. Trimming stripped 2 bases from V and 4 bases from J, with 3 bases between. This CDR3 contains 12 residues. Looked up from germline, CDR1 is MDHEN and CDR2 is SYDVKM. In DNA, the CDR3 is TGTGCCAGCAGTTTAATGGGAAACACCATATATTTT. It encodes CASSLMGNTIYF.

The genes are TRBV25-1 and TRBJ2-2; D remains unclear. This CDR3 contains 12 residues. The V gene's germline CDR1 is MGHDK and CDR2 SYGVNS. V gave up 3 bases and J gave up 1 base, with 0 bases separating them. The CDR3 here is CASSENTGELFF. In DNA, the CDR3 is TGTGCCAGCAGTGAGAACACCGGGGAGCTGTTTTTT.